One and the same sample provided the 26 T cell receptor beta chains below, sequenced in a study of T cell repertoires in cytomegalovirus infection. TCRdb fed the reads into MiXCR, producing one record per CDR3 protein. This sample carries about 260,000 distinct CDR3 sequences, roughly 9% of them seen once, and the ten largest clones take roughly 15%. The source material was PBMCs. The receptors were gathered from a human donor in good health (CMV status not recorded). Some clones in this sample may be carry-over from other donors' samples.

This clonotype was observed at least ten times. The gene calls are TRBV11-3 and TRBJ2-1; 11 bases agree with TRBD2. The ends lost 5 bases at V and 7 bases at J; junction bases unmatched: 13. The CDR3 has 17 residues. Germline V gene data show CDR1 as SGHNT and CDR2 as YENEEA. CDR3 sequence: CASSPPWLAGGVNEQFF. DNA for the CDR3: TGTGCCAGCAGCCCTCCTTGGCTAGCGGGGGGAGTGAATGAGCAGTTCTTC.

This clonotype has ten or more counts. The chain employs TRBV12-3 or TRBV12-4 and TRBJ1-1; TRBD1 is a possible D gene (5 bases). V was cut by 2 bases and J by 11 bases, with 18 bases left in between. The CDR3 consists of 14 residues. CDR3 region: CASSLRATAPWAFF. The CDR3 region has the DNA TGTGCCAGCAGTTTAAGGGCGACAGCCCCGTGGGCTTTCTTT.

The CDR3 loop reads CSARPPGLGEGTQYF. The CDR3 DNA reads as TGCAGTGCGAGACCCCCGGGACTAGGGGAAGGTACGCAGTATTTT. The gene calls are TRBV20-1 and TRBJ2-3; 8 nucleotides match TRBD2. Germline V gene sequence: CDR1 DFQATT, CDR2 SNEGSKA (reference sequence). This CDR3 is built from 15 residues. The V and J ends lost 6 bases and 8 bases, in that order; junction bases with no gene match: 16.

Many counts were recorded for this clonotype. The chain recombines TRBV6-2 or TRBV6-3 with TRBJ2-2, with 7 bases fitting TRBD1. The V segment lost 2 bases and the J segment 1 base; nucleotides outside the gene matches: 1. There are 15 residues in the CDR3. Germline lookup yields CDR1 MNHEY and CDR2 SVGEGT. The CDR3 sequence is CASSYGTVNTGELFF. The CDR3 region has the DNA TGTGCCAGCAGTTACGGGACAGTGAACACCGGGGAGCTGTTTTTT.

A note on this clonotype: Since a much larger clone is just one base distant, this may be a read error. The gene calls are TRBV6-8 and TRBJ1-1; tentatively, D is TRBD1 (6 bases). Germline CDR1 MNHGY, CDR2 SAAAGT. This CDR3 is built from 15 residues. V was clipped by 7 bases and J by 5 bases, with 20 bases between them. CDR3 nucleotides: TGTGCCAGCAATCCTAAGAACAGGGAGGGGACTGAAGCTTTCTTT. Translated, it gives CASNPKNREGTEAFF.

This clonotype was counted many times. The chain carries TRBV7-2 and TRBJ2-3; TRBD2 agrees at 11 bases. The CDR3 extends over 16 amino acids. V was clipped by 5 bases and J by 2 bases; unmatched bases: 6. Looked up from germline, CDR1 is SGHTA and CDR2 is FQGNSA. The CDR3 DNA reads TGTGCCAGCAGCCCAATAGCGGGGGGGATCACAGATACGCAGTATTTT. As protein: CASSPIAGGITDTQYF.

This rearrangement joins TRBV6-5 to TRBJ2-7; 7 bases are a match to TRBD1. The V and J ends lost 6 bases and 0 bases, in that order; junction bases with no gene match: 8. Germline CDR1 and CDR2: MNHEY and SVGAGI. This CDR3 is 15 amino acids long. DNA for the CDR3: TGTGCCAGCAGAGCTCGACAGGGAACCTCCTACGAGCAGTACTTC. It specifies CASRARQGTSYEQYF.

This clonotype has ten or more counts. The rearrangement links TRBV7-2 to TRBJ1-1; a possible D gene is TRBD1 (5 bases). V lost 3 bases and J 2 bases, leaving 13 bases between the germline ends. The CDR3 totals 15 residues. The V gene's germline CDR1 is SGHTA and CDR2 FQGNSA. CDR3 sequence: CASSLSRDPNTEAFF. For the CDR3, the DNA is TGTGCCAGCAGCTTGAGCAGGGATCCTAACACTGAAGCTTTCTTT.

This clonotype was seen at least ten times. The chain is built from TRBV20-1 and TRBJ1-5; no clear D. Germline assignment: CDR1 DFQATT and CDR2 SNEGSKA (reference sequence). V was pared by 4 bases and J by 0 bases, with 13 bases between. The CDR3 length is 15 residues. The CDR3 loop is CSANIIAGSNQPQHF. CDR3 nucleotide sequence: TGCAGTGCTAATATAATTGCCGGTAGCAATCAGCCCCAGCATTTT.

This clonotype appeared many times. Written as DNA, the CDR3 is TGTGCCAGCAGCTTAGGGGCAGGGGTGGCCACTGAAGCTTTCTTT. Translated: CASSLGAGVATEAFF. The rearrangement uses TRBV7-2 and TRBJ1-1; TRBD1 is a possible D gene (6 bases). This CDR3 region has 15 residues. Trimming left V 1 base short and J 4 bases short, with 13 bases between. Germline CDR1 reads SGHTA; CDR2 reads FQGNSA.

This clonotype has a handful of counts. V is TRBV28 and J is TRBJ2-3; D unresolved. The V end lost 3 bases, the J end lost 2 bases, and 9 bases lay between the germline ends. CDR3 length: 14 amino acids. The germline gives CDR1 MDHEN, CDR2 SYDVKM. The DNA of the CDR3 is TGTGCCAGCAGTTTGGAGATCATCACAGATACGCAGTATTTT. It codes for CASSLEIITDTQYF.

In its sample, this clonotype was seen many times. V gene TRBV28 combines with J gene TRBJ1-1, with 8 bases matching TRBD1. This CDR3 spans 15 amino acids. Germline V lookup: CDR1 MDHEN, CDR2 SYDVKM. V trimming: 5 bases; J trimming: 8 bases; junction bases outside the gene matches: 13. CDR3 nucleotides: TGTGCCAGCAGTCCCCGGACAGGGAAAGGCCCCGAAGCTTTCTTT. Translated: CASSPRTGKGPEAFF.

This clonotype was recorded at least ten times. The CDR3 reads CASSPNDQGDAFF. CDR3 coding DNA: TGTGCCAGCAGCCCCAATGATCAAGGGGACGCTTTCTTT. The rearrangement joins TRBV7-2 to TRBJ1-1; D possibly corresponds to TRBD1 (5 bases). The ends were cut back, 5 bases at V and 11 bases at J, with 18 bases in the middle. The CDR3 has 13 amino acids. Per germline, CDR1 SGHTA and CDR2 FQGNSA. Drawing the rest from reference TRBV7-2 and TRBJ1-1, the complete variable domain is GAGVSQSPSNKVTEKGKDVELRCDPISGHTALYWYRQSLGQGLEFLIYFQGNSAPDKSGLPSDRFSAERTGGSVSTLTIQRTQQEDSAVYLCASSPNDQGDAFFGQGTRLTVV.

This clonotype has at least ten counts. The chain combines TRBV7-6 with TRBJ2-7; TRBD1 aligns across 8 bases. Losses at the gene ends were 3 bases for V and 5 bases for J; bases not matched to a gene: 6. Germline V CDR1 and CDR2: SGHVS, FNYEAQ. This CDR3 comprises 14 residues. The CDR3 protein is CASSLEDRVHEQYF. The CDR3 DNA reads as TGTGCCAGCAGCTTGGAGGACAGGGTCCACGAGCAGTACTTC.

The CDR3 loop reads CASSQDFSKFDEQFF. The CDR3 DNA reads as TGCGCCAGCAGCCAAGATTTCTCCAAATTCGATGAGCAGTTCTTC. V usage is TRBV4-3 and J usage is TRBJ2-1; D is ambiguous. With 0 bases removed from V and 8 bases from J, the gap between germline ends came to 14 bases. Germline CDR1 LGHNA, CDR2 YSLEER. This CDR3 has 15 residues.

This clonotype was seen ten or more times. The chain uses TRBV7-8 and TRBJ1-2; TRBD1 aligns across 12 bases. The J segment lost 8 bases and the V segment lost 5 bases, leaving 15 bases of the junction unmatched. Germline-derived CDR1 and CDR2 are SGHVS and FQNEAQ. The CDR3 covers 17 residues. CDR3 residues: CASSRGTGGARRGGYTF. The CDR3 DNA follows: TGTGCCAGCAGCCGCGGGACAGGGGGCGCAAGGAGGGGCGGCTACACCTTC.

V is TRBV5-5 and J is TRBJ1-4, with a tentative D call TRBD1 (5 bases). Deletions cut 3 bases from V and 3 bases from J, with 18 bases between. CDR1 and CDR2 (germline): SGHKS, YYEKEE (reference sequence). CDR3 size: 17 residues. CDR3 sequence (DNA): TGTGCCAGCAGCTCCAGGGACGGACGAAACGCTAATGAAAAACTGTTTTTT. Amino acid sequence: CASSSRDGRNANEKLFF.

For this clonotype: A much larger clone lies one base from this, so it may be a read error. The chain links TRBV2 to TRBJ2-3; TRBD1 matches at 9 bases. The CDR3 is 17 amino acids. Germline CDR1 is SNHLY and CDR2 is FYNNEI. CDR3 bases: TGTTCCAGCATTTCAAAGAAGGGGGACAGGGTCCCAGATACGCAGTATTTT. Translating it yields CSSISKKGDRVPDTQYF.

The rearrangement links TRBV29-1 to TRBJ2-3; the match to TRBD2 covers 10 bases. The CDR3 has 19 amino acids. V shed 0 bases and J 4 bases; nucleotides not matched to a gene: 16. From germline, CDR1 is SQVTM and CDR2 ANQGSEA. The CDR3: CSVEDLLNGASGRPDTQYF. The CDR3 DNA reads as TGCAGCGTTGAAGATCTACTTAACGGGGCTAGCGGGAGACCAGATACGCAGTATTTT.

This clonotype was observed at least ten times. The rearrangement joins TRBV6-2 or TRBV6-3 to TRBJ2-1; D perhaps matches TRBD2 (5 bases). Looked up from germline, CDR1 is MNHEY and CDR2 is SVGEGT. This CDR3 region has 13 residues. V gave up 5 bases and J gave up 9 bases, with 14 bases separating them. The CDR3 nucleotides read TGTGCCAGCAGTCCAGGACTCTTCCTTGAGCAGTTCTTC. The encoded protein is CASSPGLFLEQFF.

The rearrangement uses TRBV4-1 and TRBJ2-7; D unresolved. Deletions cut 0 bases from V and 5 bases from J, with 11 bases between. This CDR3 region has 14 residues. The germline V gene has CDR1 MGHRA and CDR2 YSYEKL. CDR3 nucleotide sequence: TGCGCCAGCAGCCAAGAGGCCCTGCGGAACGAGCAGTACTTC. It yields the protein CASSQEALRNEQYF.

This clonotype has at least ten counts. The genes are TRBV28 and TRBJ2-1; 9 bases line up with TRBD2. The germline gives CDR1 MDHEN, CDR2 SYDVKM. V shed 6 bases, J shed 8 bases, and the junction held 11 bases outside the gene matches. The CDR3 runs to 15 residues. The CDR3 spells CASSLHSGGSDEQFF. CDR3 bases: TGTGCCAGCAGCCTACATAGCGGGGGAAGCGATGAGCAGTTCTTC.

The chain carries TRBV24-1 and TRBJ2-5; TRBD2 agrees at 7 bases. V lost 5 bases and J lost 4; bases outside the gene matches: 6. The CDR3 length is 14 residues. The germline V gene encodes CDR1 KGHDR and CDR2 SFDVKD. Here the CDR3 DNA reads TGTGCCACCAGTGCCATGGGCGGGGGAGAGACCCAGTACTTC. Translated, it gives CATSAMGGGETQYF.

At least ten counts were recorded for this clonotype. J is TRBJ2-5 and V is TRBV12-3 or TRBV12-4, with D tentatively TRBD1 (5 bases). Trimming removed 2 bases at V and 2 bases at J, with 12 bases between. CDR3 size: 15 residues. The CDR3 protein is CASSLKTVIQETQYF. The CDR3 DNA reads TGTGCCAGCAGTTTAAAGACAGTGATTCAAGAGACCCAGTACTTC.

This clonotype was observed many times. The chain joins TRBV28 to TRBJ1-4, with TRBD1 matching 9 bases. J gave up 4 bases and V 5 bases, and 2 bases lay outside the gene matches. The CDR3 extends over 14 amino acids. Germline loops: CDR1 MDHEN, CDR2 SYDVKM. CDR3 DNA sequence: TGTGCCAGCAGTAAGGGACAGGGTAATGAAAAACTGTTTTTT. This translates into CASSKGQGNEKLFF.

This clonotype appeared many times. This chain uses TRBV19 with TRBJ2-5; TRBD2 matches at 10 bases. Per the germline V gene, CDR1 is LNHDA and CDR2 is SQIVND (reference sequence). Unmatched junction bases numbered 11, after V lost 4 bases and J lost 6 bases. CDR3 length: 16 residues. In nucleotides, the CDR3 is TGTGCCAGTAGTAGCGGGGCTAGCGGGAGTTACAAGACCCAGTACTTC. Encoded protein: CASSSGASGSYKTQYF. Together with reference TRBV19 and TRBJ2-5, the CDR3 gives the full variable domain: DGGITQSPKYLFRKEGQNVTLSCEQNLNHDAMYWYRQDPGQGLRLIYYSQIVNDFQKGDIAEGYSVSREKKESFPLTVTSAQKNPTAFYLCASSSGASGSYKTQYFGPGTRLLVL.